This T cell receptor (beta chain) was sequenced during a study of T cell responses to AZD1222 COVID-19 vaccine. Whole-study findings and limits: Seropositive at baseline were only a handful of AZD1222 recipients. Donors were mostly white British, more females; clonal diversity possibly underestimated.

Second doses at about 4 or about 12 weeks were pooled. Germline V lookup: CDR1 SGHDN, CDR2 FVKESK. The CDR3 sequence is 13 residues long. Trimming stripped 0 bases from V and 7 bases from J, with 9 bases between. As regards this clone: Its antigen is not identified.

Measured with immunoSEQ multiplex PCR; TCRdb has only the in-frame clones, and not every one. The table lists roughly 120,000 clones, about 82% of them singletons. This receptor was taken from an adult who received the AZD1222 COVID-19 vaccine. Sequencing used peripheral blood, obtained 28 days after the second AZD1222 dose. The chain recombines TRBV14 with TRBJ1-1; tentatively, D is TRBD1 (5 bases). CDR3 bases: TGTGCCAGCAGCCAAGAACGGGGGTTTGAAGCTTTCTTT. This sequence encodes CASSQERGFEAFF.